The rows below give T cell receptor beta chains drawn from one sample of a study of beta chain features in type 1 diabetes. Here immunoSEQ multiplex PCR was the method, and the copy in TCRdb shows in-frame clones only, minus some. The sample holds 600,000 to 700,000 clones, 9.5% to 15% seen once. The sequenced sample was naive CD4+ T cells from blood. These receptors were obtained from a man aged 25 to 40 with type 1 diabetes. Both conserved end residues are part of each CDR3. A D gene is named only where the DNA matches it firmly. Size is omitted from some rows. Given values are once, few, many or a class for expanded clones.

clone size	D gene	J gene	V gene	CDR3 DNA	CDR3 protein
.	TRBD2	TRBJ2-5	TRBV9	TGTGCCAGCAGCGTAGGGAGAGGAGCGGGGGTTGAGACCCAGTACTTC	CASSVGRGAGVETQYF
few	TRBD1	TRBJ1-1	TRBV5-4	TGTGCCAGCAGTCGGGCCCCCCAGGGGGCTAATGCTGAAGCTTTCTTT	CASSRAPQGANAEAFF
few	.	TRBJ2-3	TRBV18	TGTGCCAGCTCACCAGAACAGGCTAGCACAGATACGCAGTATTTT	CASSPEQASTDTQYF
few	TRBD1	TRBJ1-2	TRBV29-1	TGCAGCGTTACCAACCCCTTGGGGACAGGGGGCTGGGGAGCTAACTATGGCTACACCTTC	CSVTNPLGTGGWGANYGYTF
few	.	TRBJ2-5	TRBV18	TGTGCCAGCTCACCACCGGGACTGGGCGAGACCCAGTACTTC	CASSPPGLGETQYF
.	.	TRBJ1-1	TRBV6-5	TGTGCCAGCAGTTACTCGGGTAACGCCATGAACACTGAAGCTTTCTTT	CASSYSGNAMNTEAFF
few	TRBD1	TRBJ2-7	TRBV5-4	TGTGCCAGCAGCACCGTGACAGGGGGAGAGCAGTACTTC	CASSTVTGGEQYF
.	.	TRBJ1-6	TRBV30	TGTGCCTGGAGTGTACGAGGGGTCTCACCCCTCCACTTT	CAWSVRGVSPLHF
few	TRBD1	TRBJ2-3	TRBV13	TGTGCCAGCAGCATGACAGTACGGGACAGGGGTTACACAGATACGCAGTATTTT	CASSMTVRDRGYTDTQYF
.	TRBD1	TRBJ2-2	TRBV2	TGTGCCAGCCCCGGAGGAAGGGGGCCCGGGGAGCTGTTTTTT	CASPGGRGPGELFF
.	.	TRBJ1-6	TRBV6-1	TGTGCCAGCAGTGAAGCGCTTGGTCAGGCGATCAATTCACCCCTCCACTTT	CASSEALGQAINSPLHF
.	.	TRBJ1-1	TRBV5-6	TGTGCCAGCAGCTTGACGTGGAACACTGAAGCTTTCTTT	CASSLTWNTEAFF
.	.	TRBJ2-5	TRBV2	TGTGCCAGCAGTGGCCCCTCTGGGACCCAGTACTTC	CASSGPSGTQYF
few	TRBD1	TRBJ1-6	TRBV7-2	TGTGCCAGCAGCTTAGCAGAGGGGGCGAGCGCCCTGCACTTT	CASSLAEGASALHF
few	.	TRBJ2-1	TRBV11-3	TGTGCCAGCAGCTTAGGTCAGGCATTTACCGATGAGCAGTTCTTC	CASSLGQAFTDEQFF
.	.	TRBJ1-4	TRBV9	TGTGCCAGCAGCGTAGAGAGTCGGGCGGAAAAACTGTTTTTT	CASSVESRAEKLFF
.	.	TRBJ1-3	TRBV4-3	TGCGCCAGCAGCCAAGGAAAGTTTCTCTCTGGAAACACCATATATTTT	CASSQGKFLSGNTIYF
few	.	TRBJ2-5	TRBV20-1	TGCAGTGCTACCGAAACAGAGACCCAGTACTTC	CSATETETQYF
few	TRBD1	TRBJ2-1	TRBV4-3	TGCGCCAGCAGCCGCACAAGACAGGGGCTCGTGACTCTTTTGGACAATGAGCAGTTCTTC	CASSRTRQGLVTLLDNEQFF
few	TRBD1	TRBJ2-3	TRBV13	TGTGCCAGCAGCGAGGGACAGGGCGCAGATACGCAGTATTTT	CASSEGQGADTQYF
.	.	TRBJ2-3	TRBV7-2	TGTGCCAGCAGCCCAACATCAGCGACAGATACGCAGTATTTT	CASSPTSATDTQYF
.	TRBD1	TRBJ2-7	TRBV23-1	TGCGCCAGCAGTCACCAAGGTGGGACAGGGAGCTACGAGCAGTACTTC	CASSHQGGTGSYEQYF
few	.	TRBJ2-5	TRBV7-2	TGTGCCAGCAGCTCGCAGGGGAACCAAGAGACCCAGTACTTC	CASSSQGNQETQYF
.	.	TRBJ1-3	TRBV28	TGTGCCAGCAGGCGCGGACCCGGAAACACCATATATTTT	CASRRGPGNTIYF